The clone carrying this T cell receptor beta chain was counted only a few times. Antigen: not known. This record belongs to a study of human T cells and chemical hapten exposure. Across the whole study: Patch testing placed 0.01% DPC on the upper back, with readings at 6 days. General observations from the study: Expanded TCRs grouped into significantly more large CDR3 similarity clusters than controls produced. After DPC sensitization, TCRs above 1 in 1000 frequency showed no change.

This CDR3 spans 13 amino acids. J gave up 7 bases and V 6 bases, and 8 bases lay outside the gene matches. TCRdb reprocessed the RACE reads with MiXCR, giving one entry per CDR3 protein. Of roughly 110,000 distinct CDR3 sequences in the sample, 12% were seen once. The time point here: pre-sensitization, week 0. Treatment defined: therapeutic diphenylcyclopropenone sensitization with weekly scalp DPC. The chain uses TRBV12-3 or TRBV12-4 and TRBJ1-1; 7 nucleotides match TRBD1. The sequenced sample was whole blood, obtained in connection with sensitization to the hapten diphenylcyclopropenone (DPC). This sequence was found in a woman between 50 and 59 years old with alopecia areata. Some clones in this sample may be carry-over from other donors' samples. The CDR3 here is CASRTGTDFEAFF. The DNA of the CDR3 is TGTGCCAGCAGAACCGGGACAGATTTTGAAGCTTTCTTT.